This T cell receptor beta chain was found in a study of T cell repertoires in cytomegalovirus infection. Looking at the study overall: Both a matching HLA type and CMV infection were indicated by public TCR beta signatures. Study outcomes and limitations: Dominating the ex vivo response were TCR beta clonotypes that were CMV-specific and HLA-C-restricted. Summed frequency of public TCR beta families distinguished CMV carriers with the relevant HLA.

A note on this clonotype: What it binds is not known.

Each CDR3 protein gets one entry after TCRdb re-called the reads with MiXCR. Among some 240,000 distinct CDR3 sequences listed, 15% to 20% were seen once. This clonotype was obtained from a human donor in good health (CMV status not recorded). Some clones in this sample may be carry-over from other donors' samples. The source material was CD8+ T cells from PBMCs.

CDR3 nucleotides: TGTGCCAGCAGCCATAGGTCTGCCGGTGGAGAGACCCAGTACTTC. Residues: CASSHRSAGGETQYF. This rearrangement joins TRBV3-1 to TRBJ2-5; D remains unclear. Trimming removed 3 bases at V and 4 bases at J, with 15 bases between. CDR3 length: 15 amino acids. Germline V gene lookup returns CDR1 LGHDT and CDR2 YNNKEL (reference sequence).